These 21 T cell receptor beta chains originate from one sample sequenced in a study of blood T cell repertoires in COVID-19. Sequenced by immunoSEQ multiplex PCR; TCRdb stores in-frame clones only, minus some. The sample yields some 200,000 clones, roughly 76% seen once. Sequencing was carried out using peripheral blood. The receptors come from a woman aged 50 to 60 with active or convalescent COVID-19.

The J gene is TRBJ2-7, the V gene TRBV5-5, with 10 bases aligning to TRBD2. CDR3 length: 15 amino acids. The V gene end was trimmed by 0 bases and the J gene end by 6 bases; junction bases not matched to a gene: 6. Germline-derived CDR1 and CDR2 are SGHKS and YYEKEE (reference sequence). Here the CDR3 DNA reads TGTGCCAGCAGCTTGGAAGTAGCGGGAGGATCCGAGCAGTACTTC. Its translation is CASSLEVAGGSEQYF.

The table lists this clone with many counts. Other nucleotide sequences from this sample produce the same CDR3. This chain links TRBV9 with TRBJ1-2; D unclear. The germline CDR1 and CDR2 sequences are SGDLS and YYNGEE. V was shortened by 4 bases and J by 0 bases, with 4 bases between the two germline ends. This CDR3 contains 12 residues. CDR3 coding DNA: TGTGCCAGCAGCCCTTCTAACTATGGCTACACCTTC. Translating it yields CASSPSNYGYTF.

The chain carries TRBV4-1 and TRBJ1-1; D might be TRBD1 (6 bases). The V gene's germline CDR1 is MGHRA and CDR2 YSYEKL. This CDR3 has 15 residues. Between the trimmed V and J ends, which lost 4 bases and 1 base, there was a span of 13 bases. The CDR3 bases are TGCGCCAGCAGCCTTTATGGGACATCGAACACTGAAGCTTTCTTT. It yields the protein CASSLYGTSNTEAFF.

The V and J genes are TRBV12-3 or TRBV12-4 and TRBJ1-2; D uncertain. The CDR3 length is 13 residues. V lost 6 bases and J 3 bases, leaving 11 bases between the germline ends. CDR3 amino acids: CASSPAAYYGYTF. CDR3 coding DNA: TGTGCCAGCAGCCCCGCGGCCTACTATGGCTACACCTTC.

The CDR3 sequence is CASTSPDNEQFF. CDR3 coding DNA: TGTGCCAGCACCTCCCCCGACAATGAGCAGTTCTTC. This rearrangement joins TRBV6-4 to TRBJ2-1, with D uncertain. This CDR3 contains 12 residues. Looked up from germline, CDR1 is MRHNA and CDR2 is SNTAGT. Between the trimmed V and J ends, which lost 7 bases and 5 bases, there was a span of 9 bases.

The CDR3 protein is CASSPQIQETQYF. DNA for the CDR3: TGTGCCAGCTCACCGCAGATCCAAGAGACCCAGTACTTC. V gene TRBV18 combines with J gene TRBJ2-5; no reliable D call. Trimming took 3 bases from V and 1 from J, leaving 6 bases between them. This CDR3 contains 13 residues. CDR1 is KGHSH, CDR2 LQKENI, per germline. Using reference TRBV18 and TRBJ2-5 for the parts outside the CDR3, the full variable domain is NAGVMQNPRHLVRRRGQEARLRCSPMKGHSHVYWYRQLPEEGLKFMVYLQKENIIDESGMPKERFSAEFPKEGPSILRIQQVVRGDSAAYFCASSPQIQETQYFGPGTRLLVL.

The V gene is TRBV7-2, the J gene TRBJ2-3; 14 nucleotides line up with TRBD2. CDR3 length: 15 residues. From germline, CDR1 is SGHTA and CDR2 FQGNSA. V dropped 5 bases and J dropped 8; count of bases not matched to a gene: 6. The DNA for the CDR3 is TGTGCCAGCAGCCCGACTAGCGGGGGGGCCCGTACGCAGTATTTT. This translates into CASSPTSGGARTQYF. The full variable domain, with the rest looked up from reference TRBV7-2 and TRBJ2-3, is GAGVSQSPSNKVTEKGKDVELRCDPISGHTALYWYRQSLGQGLEFLIYFQGNSAPDKSGLPSDRFSAERTGGSVSTLTIQRTQQEDSAVYLCASSPTSGGARTQYFGPGTRLTVL.

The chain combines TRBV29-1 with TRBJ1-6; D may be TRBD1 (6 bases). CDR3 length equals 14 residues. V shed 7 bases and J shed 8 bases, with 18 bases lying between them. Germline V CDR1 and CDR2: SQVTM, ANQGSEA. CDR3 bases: TGCAGCGCTAAACAGGGTGGTGGAGATTCACCCCTCCACTTT. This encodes CSAKQGGGDSPLHF.

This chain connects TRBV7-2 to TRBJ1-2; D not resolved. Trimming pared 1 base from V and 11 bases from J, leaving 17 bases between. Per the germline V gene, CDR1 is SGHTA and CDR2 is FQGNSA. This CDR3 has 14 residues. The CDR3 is CASSLGGEAVGYTF. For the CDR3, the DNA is TGTGCCAGCAGCTTAGGTGGGGAGGCGGTTGGGTACACCTTC.

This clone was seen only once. The chain's CDR3 is CASSPGTSGSWNEQFF. The CDR3 DNA is TGTGCCAGCTCACCTGGGACTAGCGGGAGTTGGAATGAGCAGTTCTTC. This chain connects TRBV18 to TRBJ2-1; 14 nucleotides match TRBD2. After removal of 3 bases from V and 7 bases from J, the junction contained 5 bases not matched to a gene. The germline CDR1 and CDR2 sequences are KGHSH and LQKENI. The CDR3 sequence is 16 residues long. The full variable domain, its missing parts supplied by reference TRBV18 and TRBJ2-1, is NAGVMQNPRHLVRRRGQEARLRCSPMKGHSHVYWYRQLPEEGLKFMVYLQKENIIDESGMPKERFSAEFPKEGPSILRIQQVVRGDSAAYFCASSPGTSGSWNEQFFGPGTRLTVL.

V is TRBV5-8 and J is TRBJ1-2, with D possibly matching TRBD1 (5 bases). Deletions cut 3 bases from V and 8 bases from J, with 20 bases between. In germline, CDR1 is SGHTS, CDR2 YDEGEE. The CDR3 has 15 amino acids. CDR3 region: CASSSKGFWAGGYTF. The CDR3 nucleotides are TGTGCCAGCAGCTCGAAGGGGTTCTGGGCAGGAGGCTACACCTTC.

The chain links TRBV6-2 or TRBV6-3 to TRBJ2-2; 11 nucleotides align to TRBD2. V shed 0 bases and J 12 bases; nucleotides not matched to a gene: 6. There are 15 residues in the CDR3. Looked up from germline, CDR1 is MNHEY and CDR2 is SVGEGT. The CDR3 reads CASSYSITSGGQLFF. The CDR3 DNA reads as TGTGCCAGCAGTTACTCGATAACTAGCGGGGGCCAGCTGTTTTTT.

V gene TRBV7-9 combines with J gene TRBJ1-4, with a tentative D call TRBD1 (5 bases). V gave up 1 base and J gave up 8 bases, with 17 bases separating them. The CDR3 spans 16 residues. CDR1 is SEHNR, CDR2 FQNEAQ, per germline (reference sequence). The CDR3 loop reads CASSLGSGDSVEKLFF. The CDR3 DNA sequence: TGTGCCAGCAGCTTAGGCTCGGGGGATTCGGTCGAAAAACTGTTTTTT.

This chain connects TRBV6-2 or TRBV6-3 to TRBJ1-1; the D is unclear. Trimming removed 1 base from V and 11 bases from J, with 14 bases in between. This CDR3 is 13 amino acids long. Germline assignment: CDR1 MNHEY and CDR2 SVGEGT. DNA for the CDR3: TGTGCCAGCAGTTACTTGCGACGCGCGGAGGCTTTCTTT. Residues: CASSYLRRAEAFF.

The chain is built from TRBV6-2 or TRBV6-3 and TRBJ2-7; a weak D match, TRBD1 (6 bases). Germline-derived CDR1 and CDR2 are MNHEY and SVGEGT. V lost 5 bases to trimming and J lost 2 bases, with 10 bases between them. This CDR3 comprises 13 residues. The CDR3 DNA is TGTGCCAGCAGTCGGACAGTCACCTACGAGCAGTACTTC. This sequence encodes CASSRTVTYEQYF.

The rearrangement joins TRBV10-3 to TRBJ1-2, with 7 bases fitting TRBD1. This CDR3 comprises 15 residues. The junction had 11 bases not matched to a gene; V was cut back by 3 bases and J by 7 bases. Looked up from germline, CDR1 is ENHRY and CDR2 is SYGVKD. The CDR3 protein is CAISDTGVFNFGYTF. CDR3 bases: TGTGCCATCAGTGATACAGGGGTTTTTAATTTTGGCTACACCTTC.

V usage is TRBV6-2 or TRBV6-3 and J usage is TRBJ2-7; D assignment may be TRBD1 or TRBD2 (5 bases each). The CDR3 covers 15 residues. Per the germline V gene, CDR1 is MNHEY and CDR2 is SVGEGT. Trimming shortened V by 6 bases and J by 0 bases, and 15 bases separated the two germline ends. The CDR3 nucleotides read TGTGCCAGCAGCCCGGGGCTACACAGCTCCTACGAGCAGTACTTC. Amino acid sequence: CASSPGLHSSYEQYF.

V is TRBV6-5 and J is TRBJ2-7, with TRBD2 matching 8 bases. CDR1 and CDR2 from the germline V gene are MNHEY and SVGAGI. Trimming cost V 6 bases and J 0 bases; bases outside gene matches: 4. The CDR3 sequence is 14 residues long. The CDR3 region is CASRRGTSSYEQYF. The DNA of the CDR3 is TGTGCCAGCAGACGCGGGACTAGCTCCTACGAGCAGTACTTC.

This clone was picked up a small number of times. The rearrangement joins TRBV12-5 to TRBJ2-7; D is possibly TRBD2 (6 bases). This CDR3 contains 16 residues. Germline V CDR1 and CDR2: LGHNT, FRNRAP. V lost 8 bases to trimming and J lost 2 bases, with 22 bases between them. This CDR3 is CASRRRVCRFTYEQYF. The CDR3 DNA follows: TGTGCTAGTCGCCGGAGGGTTTGCCGGTTCACCTACGAGCAGTACTTC.

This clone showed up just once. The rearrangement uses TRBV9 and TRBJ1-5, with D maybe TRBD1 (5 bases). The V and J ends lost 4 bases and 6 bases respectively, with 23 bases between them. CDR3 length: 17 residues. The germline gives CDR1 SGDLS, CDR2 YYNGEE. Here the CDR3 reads CASSPNHWGESFQPQHF. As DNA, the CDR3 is TGTGCCAGCAGCCCCAACCATTGGGGGGAATCGTTTCAGCCCCAGCATTTT.

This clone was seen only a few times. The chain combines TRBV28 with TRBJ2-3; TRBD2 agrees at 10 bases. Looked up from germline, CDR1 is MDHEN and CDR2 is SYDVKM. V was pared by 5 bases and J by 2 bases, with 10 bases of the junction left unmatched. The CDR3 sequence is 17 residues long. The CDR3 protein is CASSPGLAEQNTDTQYF. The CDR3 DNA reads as TGTGCCAGCAGTCCCGGACTAGCGGAGCAAAACACAGATACGCAGTATTTT.